These 30 T cell receptor beta chains were all obtained from the same sample, sequenced in a study of shared clonotypes between healthy human individuals. Here immunoSEQ multiplex PCR was the method, and the copy in TCRdb shows in-frame clones only, minus some. The repertoire consists of around 600,000 clones, with 97% occurring once and the leading ten covering 0.045% to 0.06%. The sequenced sample was naive CD4+ T cells sorted from blood. Subset denoted: CD45RA+ positively selected. Receptors originate from a woman in her twenties or thirties in good health.

The rearrangement uses TRBV7-9 and TRBJ2-3; 10 bases are shared with TRBD2. The CDR3 is 16 amino acids. The junction had 7 bases not matched to a gene; V was cut back by 5 bases and J by 2 bases. In germline, CDR1 is SEHNR, CDR2 FQNEAQ (reference sequence). The CDR3, as DNA: TGTGCCAGCAGCCAGGGGCTAGCGGGAGTCACAGATACGCAGTATTTT. Translation: CASSQGLAGVTDTQYF.

The chain recombines TRBV19 with TRBJ1-3; no definite D call. V lost 5 bases and J lost 4, with 9 bases in between. CDR1 and CDR2 (germline): LNHDA, SQIVND (reference sequence). This CDR3 is 13 amino acids long. The CDR3 sequence is CASSQSSGNTIYF. The CDR3 bases are TGTGCCAGTAGTCAGAGCTCCGGAAACACCATATATTTT.

This clone was seen a handful of times. CDR3 sequence reads: CASSWGQSNQPQHF. The CDR3 DNA reads as TGTGCCAGCAGCTGGGGACAGTCCAATCAGCCCCAGCATTTT. The rearrangement uses TRBV5-5 and TRBJ1-5; 7 nucleotides match TRBD1. The CDR3 is 14 amino acids. V lost 3 bases to trimming and J lost 3 bases; unmatched junction nucleotides: 3. Germline lookup yields CDR1 SGHKS and CDR2 YYEKEE (reference sequence).

This chain links TRBV4-1 with TRBJ1-4; D remains ambiguous. V dropped 1 base and J dropped 8 bases, with 11 bases sitting between them. This CDR3 region has 14 residues. Looked up from germline, CDR1 is MGHRA and CDR2 is YSYEKL. CDR3 region: CASSQVGRHEKLFF. The CDR3 DNA is TGCGCCAGCAGCCAAGTGGGGAGGCACGAAAAACTGTTTTTT.

The chain couples TRBV6-6 to TRBJ2-1; possible D gene TRBD1, 6 bases. The germline V gene encodes CDR1 MNHNY and CDR2 SVGAGI (reference sequence). CDR3 size: 15 residues. V shed 7 bases and J shed 3 bases, with 16 bases lying between them. Here the CDR3 reads CASTPGSGHYNEQFF. CDR3 DNA: TGTGCCAGCACCCCTGGTTCGGGACACTACAATGAGCAGTTCTTC.

The rearrangement joins TRBV19 to TRBJ2-5; D remains unclear. In germline, CDR1 is LNHDA, CDR2 SQIVND (reference sequence). The V end was cut by 7 bases, the J end by 1 base, with 13 bases between. The CDR3 runs to 14 residues. The CDR3 nucleotides read TGTGCCAGTAAGATGCGGCAGACCCAAGAGACCCAGTACTTC. This translates into CASKMRQTQETQYF.

This clone was observed a single time. The chain links TRBV30 to TRBJ1-4, with 7 positions matching TRBD1. V shed 5 bases and J 8 bases; nucleotides not matched to a gene: 14. CDR1 and CDR2 from the germline V gene are GTSNPN and SVGIG (reference sequence). This CDR3 has 15 amino acids. CDR3 nucleotides: TGTGCCTGGCAGTCAAACTCAGGGGGGCGCGAAAAACTGTTTTTT. It translates to CAWQSNSGGREKLFF.

The J gene is TRBJ1-1, the V gene TRBV18; D unclear. Trimming left V 1 base short and J 3 bases short, with 9 bases between. This CDR3 has 14 amino acids. Germline CDR1 and CDR2: KGHSH and LQKENI. The CDR3 loop reads CASSPLGVDTEAFF. The DNA for the CDR3 is TGTGCCAGCTCACCACTGGGAGTCGACACTGAAGCTTTCTTT.

The chain has TRBV4-1 and TRBJ1-2, with no clear D. The CDR3 is 17 residues long. The V gene's germline CDR1 is MGHRA and CDR2 YSYEKL. Trimming pared 0 bases from V and 7 bases from J, leaving 21 bases between. This CDR3 reads CASSQEPQAYRTAGYTF. CDR3 sequence (DNA): TGCGCCAGCAGCCAAGAACCCCAAGCCTACCGAACCGCTGGCTACACCTTC.

The chain carries TRBV19 and TRBJ2-1, with D perhaps being TRBD1 or TRBD2 (6 bases each). The germline gives CDR1 LNHDA, CDR2 SQIVND (reference sequence). The CDR3 consists of 17 residues. V was pared by 3 bases and J by 0 bases, with 15 bases between. CDR3: CASSMEQGAGSYNEQFF. The CDR3 DNA reads as TGTGCCAGTAGTATGGAACAGGGAGCGGGCTCCTACAATGAGCAGTTCTTC. Using reference TRBV19 and TRBJ2-1 for the parts outside the CDR3, the full variable domain is DGGITQSPKYLFRKEGQNVTLSCEQNLNHDAMYWYRQDPGQGLRLIYYSQIVNDFQKGDIAEGYSVSREKKESFPLTVTSAQKNPTAFYLCASSMEQGAGSYNEQFFGPGTRLTVL.

This sequence joins TRBV5-1 and TRBJ2-2; D may be TRBD2 (6 bases). CDR1 and CDR2 from the germline V gene are SGHRS and YFSETQ. V lost 1 base and J lost 3, with 7 bases in between. The CDR3 sequence is 14 residues long. The CDR3 bases are TGCGCCAGCAGCTTGAGCGGGCACACCGGGGAGCTGTTTTTT. This translates into CASSLSGHTGELFF.

The rearrangement joins TRBV6-5 to TRBJ1-1, with a weak D call TRBD1 (5 bases). This CDR3 is built from 14 residues. CDR1 and CDR2 (germline): MNHEY, SVGAGI. V was pared by 0 bases and J by 3 bases, with 8 bases between. Here the CDR3 DNA reads TGTGCCAGCAGTTACTCGGGGACGGACACTGAAGCTTTCTTT. It specifies CASSYSGTDTEAFF.

The V call is TRBV21-1, the J call TRBJ1-6; the DNA was not compared with TRBD1, the D call given in the table. TRBV21-1 is annotated as a pseudogene. The CDR3 is made up of 16 amino acids. CDR3 region: CASSIKDRVVNSPLHF. The CDR3 DNA reads as TGTGCCAGCAGCATAAAGGACAGGGTGGTCAATTCACCCCTCCACTTT.

The rearrangement uses TRBV5-4 and TRBJ2-3; D call uncertain. The V gene's germline CDR1 is SGHNT and CDR2 YYREEE (reference sequence). The CDR3 contains 15 residues. The V end lost 0 bases, the J end lost 6 bases, and 14 bases lay between the germline ends. The CDR3 protein is CASSLDSTSSDTQYF. As DNA, the CDR3 is TGTGCCAGCAGCTTGGATAGTACCTCCTCGGATACGCAGTATTTT. Full variable domain (remainder filled in from reference TRBV5-4 and TRBJ2-3): ETGVTQSPTHLIKTRGQQVTLRCSSQSGHNTVSWYQQALGQGPQFIFQYYREEENGRGNFPPRFSGLQFPNYSSELNVNALELDDSALYLCASSLDSTSSDTQYFGPGTRLTVL.

This clone was found once. This chain joins TRBV6-5 and TRBJ2-2; D remains unclear. Trimming shortened V by 8 bases and J by 4 bases, and 14 bases separated the two germline ends. CDR3 length: 14 residues. The germline gives CDR1 MNHEY, CDR2 SVGAGI. The CDR3 coding sequence is TGTGCCAGCCTACCCCGACTGACCACCGGGGAGCTGTTTTTT. Protein: CASLPRLTTGELFF.

The genes are TRBV13 and TRBJ2-3; 7 nucleotides line up with TRBD2. Germline V lookup: CDR1 PRHDT, CDR2 FYEKMQ (reference sequence). CDR3 length equals 13 residues. Losses at the gene ends were 5 bases for V and 4 bases for J; bases not matched to a gene: 3. For the CDR3, the DNA is TGTGCCAGCAGCCGGGGGGAGCCAGATACGCAGTATTTT. Translated, it gives CASSRGEPDTQYF.

The chain recombines TRBV5-1 with TRBJ2-7, with 9 bases fitting TRBD1. V was pared by 6 bases and J by 13 bases, with 14 bases of the junction left unmatched. This CDR3 spans 13 amino acids. The V gene's germline CDR1 is SGHRS and CDR2 YFSETQ. The CDR3 DNA follows: TGCGCCAGCAACCCCGGACAGGGGCCGCCCTCTTACTTC. Encoded protein: CASNPGQGPPSYF.

V usage is TRBV6-5 and J usage is TRBJ1-2; D might be TRBD1 (6 bases). The CDR3 spans 13 residues. The ends were cut back, 2 bases at V and 8 bases at J, with 12 bases in the middle. The germline gives CDR1 MNHEY, CDR2 SVGAGI. CDR3 DNA sequence: TGTGCCAGCAGTTACGACAGGTTAGGGGGCTACACCTTC. Protein: CASSYDRLGGYTF.

This chain uses TRBV5-1 with TRBJ2-1; 9 bases fit TRBD2. The CDR3 sequence is 16 residues long. The germline CDR1 and CDR2 sequences are SGHRS and YFSETQ. V gave up 0 bases and J gave up 9 bases; unmatched junction bases: 10. CDR3 residues: CASSLEGSGRGLEQFF. In nucleotides, the CDR3 is TGCGCCAGCAGCTTGGAGGGTAGCGGGAGAGGGCTTGAGCAGTTCTTC.

The chain joins TRBV27 to TRBJ2-3; TRBD1 aligns across 10 bases. CDR1 is MNHEY, CDR2 SMNVEV, per germline (reference sequence). The V segment lost 5 bases and the J segment 4 bases; nucleotides outside the gene matches: 9. The CDR3 consists of 16 residues. The CDR3 DNA is TGTGCCAGCAGTCCGAAGACAGGGGGCTGGGCAGATACGCAGTATTTT. Translating gives CASSPKTGGWADTQYF.

J is TRBJ1-5 and V is TRBV10-2; D not resolved. Germline V gene lookup returns CDR1 WSHSY and CDR2 SAAADI. This CDR3 has 14 amino acids. Trimming removed 2 bases at V and 1 base at J, with 6 bases between. CDR3 nucleotide sequence: TGCGCCAGCAGTGAGAGAAGCAGCAATCAGCCCCAGCATTTT. The encoded protein is CASSERSSNQPQHF.

V usage is TRBV23-1 and J usage is TRBJ2-5; 7 bases map to TRBD1. The J call may be faulty, since TRBJ2-7 better matches the DNA end. TRBV23-1 is an ORF; its function is uncertain. The CDR3 spans 13 residues. The CDR3 sequence: CAIPGGSSYEQYF. The DNA for the CDR3 is TGCGCCATCCCAGGGGGTAGCTCCTACGAGCAGTACTTC.

The rearrangement links TRBV5-4 to TRBJ1-1; D remains unclear. V lost 5 bases, J lost 3 bases, and 8 bases lay in between. The V gene's germline CDR1 is SGHNT and CDR2 YYREEE (reference sequence). CDR3 length equals 12 residues. The CDR3 DNA reads TGTGCCAGCAGTCGACAAGACACTGAAGCTTTCTTT. Encoded protein: CASSRQDTEAFF.

This chain uses TRBV29-1 with TRBJ2-7; perhaps TRBD1 as D (6 bases). There are 14 residues in the CDR3. The germline CDR1 and CDR2 sequences are SQVTM and ANQGSEA. The CDR3 sequence is CKHPGTIYTYEQYF. The CDR3 nucleotides are TGCAAGCACCCCGGGACAATATATACGTACGAGCAGTACTTC.

The rearrangement joins TRBV18 to TRBJ2-7; 11 nucleotides line up with TRBD1. The CDR3 is made up of 16 amino acids. The V gene end was trimmed by 1 base and the J gene end by 4 bases; junction bases not matched to a gene: 6. Germline values: CDR1 KGHSH, CDR2 LQKENI. The CDR3 protein is CASSPRGQGAGYEQYF. In DNA, the CDR3 is TGTGCCAGCTCACCACGAGGACAGGGGGCGGGATACGAGCAGTACTTC. Full variable domain (remainder filled in from reference TRBV18 and TRBJ2-7): NAGVMQNPRHLVRRRGQEARLRCSPMKGHSHVYWYRQLPEEGLKFMVYLQKENIIDESGMPKERFSAEFPKEGPSILRIQQVVRGDSAAYFCASSPRGQGAGYEQYFGPGTRLTVT.

The chain is built from TRBV7-6 and TRBJ2-3, with D unclear. Trimming cost V 2 bases and J 1 base, with 10 bases left between them. Germline V gene data show CDR1 as SGHVS and CDR2 as FNYEAQ. This CDR3 contains 15 residues. The DNA of the CDR3 is TGTGCCAGCAGCTTACAAGAAGACCGCACAGATACGCAGTATTTT. It translates to CASSLQEDRTDTQYF.

V usage is TRBV6-5 and J usage is TRBJ1-2, with TRBD1 identical over 10 bases. Losses at the gene ends were 4 bases for V and 5 bases for J; bases not matched to a gene: 4. The germline gives CDR1 MNHEY, CDR2 SVGAGI. The CDR3 spans 14 residues. The CDR3 region has the DNA TGTGCCAGCAGTTCCCCGGACAGGGGGTATGGCTACACCTTC. The encoded protein is CASSSPDRGYGYTF.

There are a few counts of this clone. The V and J genes are TRBV7-9 and TRBJ1-1; no clear D gene. CDR3 length: 14 amino acids. V lost 4 bases and J lost 7, with 16 bases in between. Germline V gene data show CDR1 as SEHNR and CDR2 as FQNEAQ (reference sequence). CDR3 bases: TGTGCCAGCAGCTACCAAGGCAAGGCCCTTGAAGCTTTCTTT. Protein product: CASSYQGKALEAFF. Full variable domain (outside the CDR3, taken from reference TRBV7-9 and TRBJ1-1): DTGVSQNPRHKITKRGQNVTFRCDPISEHNRLYWYRQTLGQGPEFLTYFQNEAQLEKSRLLSDRFSAERPKGSFSTLEIQRTEQGDSAMYLCASSYQGKALEAFFGQGTRLTVV.

The chain uses TRBV2 and TRBJ2-5; TRBD2 might be the D (6 bases). V was cut by 6 bases and J by 5 bases, with 10 bases left in between. This CDR3 comprises 12 residues. Per germline, CDR1 SNHLY and CDR2 FYNNEI. The CDR3 DNA reads TGTGCCAGCAGAGGACTATGGGAGACCCAGTACTTC. Its translation: CASRGLWETQYF.

The chain combines TRBV7-3 with TRBJ2-1; 8 bases align to TRBD1. Trimming cost V 5 bases and J 2 bases; bases outside gene matches: 5. This CDR3 is built from 15 residues. The germline gives CDR1 SGHTA, CDR2 FQGTGA. DNA for the CDR3: TGTGCCAGCAGCGGCGCAGGGGGCGCCTACAATGAGCAGTTCTTC. This gives the protein CASSGAGGAYNEQFF.